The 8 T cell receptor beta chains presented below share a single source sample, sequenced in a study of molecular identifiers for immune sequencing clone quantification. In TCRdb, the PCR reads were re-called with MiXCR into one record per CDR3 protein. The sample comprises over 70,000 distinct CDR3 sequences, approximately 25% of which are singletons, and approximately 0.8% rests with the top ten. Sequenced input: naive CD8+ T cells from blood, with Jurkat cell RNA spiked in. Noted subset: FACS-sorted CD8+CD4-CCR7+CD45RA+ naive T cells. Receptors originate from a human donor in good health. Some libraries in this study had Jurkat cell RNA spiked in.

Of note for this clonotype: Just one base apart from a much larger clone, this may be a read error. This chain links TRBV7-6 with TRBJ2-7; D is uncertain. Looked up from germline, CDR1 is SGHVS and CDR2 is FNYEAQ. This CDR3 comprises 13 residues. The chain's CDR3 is CASSLNSAYAQYF. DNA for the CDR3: TGTGCCAGCAGCTTGAACAGCGCCTACGCGCAGTACTTC.

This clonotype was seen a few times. The DNA of the CDR3 is TGTGCCAGCAGTTTCCGGGAGGGCCGGTACAATGAGCAGTTCTTC. Its protein product is CASSFREGRYNEQFF. J is TRBJ2-1 and V is TRBV28, with 8 nucleotides matching TRBD2. With V trimmed by 3 bases and J by 4 bases, 5 bases remained unmatched. The CDR3 loop spans 15 amino acids. Germline CDR1 and CDR2: MDHEN and SYDVKM. The complete variable domain, with remaining parts taken from reference TRBV28 and TRBJ2-1, reads DVKVTQSSRYLVKRTGEKVFLECVQDMDHENMFWYRQDPGLGLRLIYFSYDVKMKEKGDIPEGYSVSREKKERFSLILESASTNQTSMYLCASSFREGRYNEQFFGPGTRLTVL.

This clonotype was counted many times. The CDR3 protein is CASSPSPGYYEQYF. CDR3 bases: TGTGCCAGCAGCCCGTCCCCAGGGTACTACGAGCAGTACTTC. The V gene is TRBV7-2, the J gene TRBJ2-7; maybe TRBD1 (5 bases). V lost 5 bases and J lost 3, with 14 bases in between. Germline assignment: CDR1 SGHTA and CDR2 FQGNSA. This CDR3 region has 14 residues.

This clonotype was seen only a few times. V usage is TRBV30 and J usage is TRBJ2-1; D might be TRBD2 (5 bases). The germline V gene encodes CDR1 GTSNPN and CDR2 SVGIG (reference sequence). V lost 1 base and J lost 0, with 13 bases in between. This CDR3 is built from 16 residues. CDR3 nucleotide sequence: TGTGCCTGGAGTGATGCTAGCCACAGCTCCTACAATGAGCAGTTCTTC. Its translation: CAWSDASHSSYNEQFF.

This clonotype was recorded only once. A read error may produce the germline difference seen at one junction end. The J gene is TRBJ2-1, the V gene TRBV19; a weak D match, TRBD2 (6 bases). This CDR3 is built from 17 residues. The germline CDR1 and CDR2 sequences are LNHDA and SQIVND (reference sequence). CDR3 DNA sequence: TGTGCCAGTAGTACCTATACCGGGACTGGAGCCTACAATGAGCAGATCTTC. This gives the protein CASSTYTGTGAYNEQIF.

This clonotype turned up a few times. The CDR3 region is CASSPWGQGNTEAFF. CDR3 DNA: TGTGCCAGCAGCCCCTGGGGACAGGGGAACACTGAAGCTTTCTTT. This rearrangement joins TRBV9 to TRBJ1-1, with TRBD1 identical over 9 bases. The germline V gene has CDR1 SGDLS and CDR2 YYNGEE. The CDR3 has 15 residues. The trim removed 4 bases at V and 1 base at J, leaving 5 bases unmatched.

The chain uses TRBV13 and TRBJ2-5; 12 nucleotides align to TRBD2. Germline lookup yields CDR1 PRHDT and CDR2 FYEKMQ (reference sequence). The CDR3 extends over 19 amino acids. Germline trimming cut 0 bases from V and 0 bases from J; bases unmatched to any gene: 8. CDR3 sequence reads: CASSLGQLAGGQYQETQYF. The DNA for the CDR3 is TGTGCCAGCAGCTTAGGTCAACTAGCGGGGGGCCAGTACCAAGAGACCCAGTACTTC. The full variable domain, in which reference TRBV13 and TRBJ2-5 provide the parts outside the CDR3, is AAGVIQSPRHLIKEKRETATLKCYPIPRHDTVYWYQQGPGQDPQFLISFYEKMQSDKGSIPDRFSAQQFSDYHSELNMSSLELGDSALYFCASSLGQLAGGQYQETQYFGPGTRLLVL.

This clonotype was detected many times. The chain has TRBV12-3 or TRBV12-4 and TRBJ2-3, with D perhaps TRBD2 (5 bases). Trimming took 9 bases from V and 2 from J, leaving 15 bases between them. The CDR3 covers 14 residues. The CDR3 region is CASLPDYLTDTQYF. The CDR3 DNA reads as TGTGCCAGTCTACCTGACTACCTCACAGATACGCAGTATTTT.